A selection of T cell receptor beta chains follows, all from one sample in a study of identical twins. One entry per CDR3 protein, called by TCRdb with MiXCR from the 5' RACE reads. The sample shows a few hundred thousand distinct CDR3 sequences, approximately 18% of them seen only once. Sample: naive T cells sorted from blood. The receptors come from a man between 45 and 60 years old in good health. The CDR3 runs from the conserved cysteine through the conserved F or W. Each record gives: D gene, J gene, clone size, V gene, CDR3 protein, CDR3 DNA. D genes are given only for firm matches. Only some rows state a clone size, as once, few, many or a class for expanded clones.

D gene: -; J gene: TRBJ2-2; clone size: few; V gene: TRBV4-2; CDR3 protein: CASAVGRVTGELFF; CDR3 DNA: TGTGCCAGCGCCGTGGGCCGGGTTACCGGGGAGCTGTTTTTT
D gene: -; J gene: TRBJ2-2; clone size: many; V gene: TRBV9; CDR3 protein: CASSAPGTLNTGELFF; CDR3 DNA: TGTGCCAGCAGCGCCCCCGGGACACTAAACACCGGGGAGCTGTTTTTT
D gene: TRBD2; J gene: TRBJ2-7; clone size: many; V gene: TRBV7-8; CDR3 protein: CASRNGRFSYEQYF; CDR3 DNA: TGTGCCAGCAGGAACGGGAGGTTCTCCTACGAGCAGTACTTC
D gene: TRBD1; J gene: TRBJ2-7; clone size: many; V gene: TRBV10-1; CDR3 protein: CASSTSGGWGEQYF; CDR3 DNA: TGCGCCAGCAGTACTTCAGGGGGCTGGGGCGAGCAGTACTTC
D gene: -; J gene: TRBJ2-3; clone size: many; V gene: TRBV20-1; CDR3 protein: CSARRDHPDTQYF; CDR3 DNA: TGCAGTGCTAGGCGGGATCACCCAGATACGCAGTATTTT
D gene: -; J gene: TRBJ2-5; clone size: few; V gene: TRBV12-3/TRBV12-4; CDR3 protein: CASSPYQGGQETQYF; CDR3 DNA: TGTGCCAGCAGTCCATACCAGGGGGGCCAAGAGACCCAGTACTTC
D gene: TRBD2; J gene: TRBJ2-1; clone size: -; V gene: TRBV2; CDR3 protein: CASNRLAGIEQFF; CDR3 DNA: TGTGCCAGCAATCGACTAGCGGGGATTGAGCAGTTCTTC
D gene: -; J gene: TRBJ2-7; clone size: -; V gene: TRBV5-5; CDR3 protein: CASSHGVGTFYEQYF; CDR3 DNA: TGTGCCAGCAGCCACGGGGTGGGGACCTTTTACGAGCAGTACTTC
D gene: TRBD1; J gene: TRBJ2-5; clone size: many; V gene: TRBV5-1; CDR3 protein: CASSASGTGGETQYF; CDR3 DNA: TGCGCCAGCAGCGCCTCCGGGACAGGAGGAGAGACCCAGTACTTC
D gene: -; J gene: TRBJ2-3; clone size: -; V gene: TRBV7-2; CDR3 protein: CASRNSGTSGDTQYF; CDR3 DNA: TGTGCCAGCAGAAATAGCGGTACCTCGGGGGATACGCAGTATTTT
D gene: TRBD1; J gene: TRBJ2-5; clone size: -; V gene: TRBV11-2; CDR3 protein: CASSKDRGHQETQYF; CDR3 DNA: TGTGCCAGCAGCAAAGACAGGGGGCACCAAGAGACCCAGTACTTC
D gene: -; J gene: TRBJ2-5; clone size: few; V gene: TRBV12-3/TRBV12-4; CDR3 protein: CASSLRGPQETQYF; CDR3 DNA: TGTGCCAGCAGTTTACGGGGCCCCCAAGAGACCCAGTACTTC
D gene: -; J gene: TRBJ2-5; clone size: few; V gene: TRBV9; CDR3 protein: CASSVTPASQETQYF; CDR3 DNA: TGTGCCAGCAGCGTAACCCCTGCGAGCCAAGAGACCCAGTACTTC
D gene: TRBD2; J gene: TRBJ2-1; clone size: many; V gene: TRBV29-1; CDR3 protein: CSVVSGRANNEQFF; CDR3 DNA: TGCAGCGTAGTTAGCGGGAGGGCTAATAATGAGCAGTTCTTC
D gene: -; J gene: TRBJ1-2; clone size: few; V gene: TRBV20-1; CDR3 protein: CSASGVGLRQSYGYTF; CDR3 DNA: TGCAGTGCTAGCGGCGTTGGGTTGCGACAGAGCTATGGCTACACCTTC
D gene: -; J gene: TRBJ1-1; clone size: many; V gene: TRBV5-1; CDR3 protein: CASSLGQSTNTEAFF; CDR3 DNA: TGCGCCAGCAGCTTGGGACAGAGCACAAACACTGAAGCTTTCTTT
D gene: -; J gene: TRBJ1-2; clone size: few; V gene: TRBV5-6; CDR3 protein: CASSLGNTNYGYTF; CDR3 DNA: TGTGCCAGCAGCTTGGGGAACACAAACTATGGCTACACCTTC
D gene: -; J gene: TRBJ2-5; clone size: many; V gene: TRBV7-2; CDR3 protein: CASSTSGGGALKTQYF; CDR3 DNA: TGTGCCAGCAGCACAAGTGGGGGAGGTGCGCTGAAGACCCAGTACTTC
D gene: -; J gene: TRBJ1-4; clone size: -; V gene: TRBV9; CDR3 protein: CASSVGAGSSEKLFF; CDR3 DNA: TGTGCCAGCAGCGTCGGCGCTGGCAGCAGTGAAAAACTGTTTTTT
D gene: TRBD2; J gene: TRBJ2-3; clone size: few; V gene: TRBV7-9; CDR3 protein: CASSLRRLAEADTQYF; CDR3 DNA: TGTGCCAGCAGCTTAAGGAGACTAGCGGAGGCAGATACGCAGTATTTT
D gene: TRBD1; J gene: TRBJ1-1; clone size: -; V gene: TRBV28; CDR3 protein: CASSLGGQGKTEAFF; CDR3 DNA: TGTGCCAGCAGTTTAGGCGGACAGGGGAAGACTGAAGCTTTCTTT
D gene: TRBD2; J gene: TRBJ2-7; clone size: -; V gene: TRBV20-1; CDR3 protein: CSASSSGGGDPYEQYF; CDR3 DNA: TGCAGTGCCTCTTCTAGCGGGGGCGGGGACCCCTACGAGCAGTACTTC